Below are 7 T cell receptor beta chains sequenced from a single sample in a study of blood T cells in healthy people across ages. A sample-barcoded 5' primer and a J-beta primer mix were used in a second PCR of roughly 6 to 11 cycles. TCRdb re-analysed the 5' RACE reads in MiXCR, keeping a single row per CDR3 protein. The table lists fewer than 1,000,000 distinct CDR3 sequences, around 50% of them singletons. Sequenced material: blood. These receptors were collected from a man of 80 years or more in good health.

This chain joins TRBV5-1 and TRBJ2-3; D unclear. Germline CDR1 is SGHRS and CDR2 is YFSETQ. Trimming removed 0 bases at V and 0 bases at J, with 14 bases between. There are 17 residues in the CDR3. The CDR3: CASSLGAGQVSTDTQYF. DNA of the CDR3: TGCGCCAGCAGCTTGGGAGCAGGCCAAGTGAGCACAGATACGCAGTATTTT. Full variable domain (outside the CDR3, taken from reference TRBV5-1 and TRBJ2-3): KAGVTQTPRYLIKTRGQQVTLSCSPISGHRSVSWYQQTPGQGLQFLFEYFSETQRNKGNFPGRFSGRQFSNSRSEMNVSTLELGDSALYLCASSLGAGQVSTDTQYFGPGTRLTVL.

This clonotype was seen a few times. The rearrangement links TRBV27 to TRBJ1-4; D ambiguous. V dropped 0 bases and J dropped 14 bases, with 19 bases sitting between them. The CDR3 has 15 residues. CDR1 and CDR2 (germline): MNHEY, SMNVEV (reference sequence). The CDR3 DNA reads TGTGCCAGCAGTTTATCGGCCGCAACCTCGCAAAGGCTGTTTTTT. It codes for CASSLSAATSQRLFF.

The rearrangement links TRBV10-3 to TRBJ2-1, with a tentative D call TRBD2 (6 bases). CDR3 length: 13 residues. The ends were cut back, 9 bases at V and 4 bases at J, with 13 bases in the middle. Germline V lookup: CDR1 ENHRY, CDR2 SYGVKD. CDR3 in DNA: TGTGCCATAGAGGCGGGAAAATACAATGAGCAGTTCTTC. Protein product: CAIEAGKYNEQFF.

The chain joins TRBV20-1 to TRBJ1-5; 9 bases match TRBD1. J lost 6 bases, V lost 2 bases, and 11 bases had no gene match. Germline CDR1 is DFQATT and CDR2 is SNEGSKA (reference sequence). This CDR3 spans 16 amino acids. The CDR3 nucleotides are TGCAGTGCTAGAATCTTGGGACAGGGCGACGGTCAGCCCCAGCATTTT. Protein: CSARILGQGDGQPQHF.

V and J are TRBV20-1 and TRBJ2-5, with 11 bases that match TRBD2. Germline CDR1 is DFQATT and CDR2 is SNEGSKA (reference sequence). Germline trimming cut 5 bases from V and 5 bases from J; bases unmatched to any gene: 13. The CDR3 is made up of 16 amino acids. The CDR3 DNA sequence: TGCAGTGCTCGGGGACTAGCGGTTTTGATTTCGGAGACCCAGTACTTC. Translation gives CSARGLAVLISETQYF.

Of note for this clonotype: Given a much more abundant clone one base away, this may be a read error. In DNA form, the CDR3 reads TGCAGCGTTGAAGATCCCCAGGGGGCCTATGGCTACACCTTC. This encodes CSVEDPQGAYGYTF. The chain carries TRBV29-1 and TRBJ1-2; 8 bases match TRBD1. This CDR3 comprises 14 residues. Germline V gene data show CDR1 as SQVTM and CDR2 as ANQGSEA. The V and J ends lost 0 bases and 4 bases, in that order; junction bases with no gene match: 4.

This clonotype has only a few counts. This chain connects TRBV7-2 to TRBJ2-5; D remains ambiguous. Trimming left V 6 bases short and J 2 bases short, with 10 bases between. Germline CDR1 SGHTA, CDR2 FQGNSA. The CDR3 extends over 13 amino acids. This chain's CDR3 is CASSRTKQETQYF. For the CDR3, the DNA is TGTGCCAGCAGTCGAACTAAACAAGAGACCCAGTACTTC.